This TCR beta chain was documented in a study of T cells in Graves' hyperthyroidism and ophthalmopathy. For the study at large: Initial diagnosis, before any treatment, was when peripheral blood was collected. Findings and caveats of the study: Ophthalmopathy was distinguished from stable hyperthyroidism by 13 V-J signatures. Blood also showed most of the thyroid clonotypes that were expanded above 0.001.

A patient was excluded if there was uncontrolled infection, other autoimmune disease, pregnancy or lactation. This clonotype turned up a few times. Its antigen is as yet unknown. What was amplified from RNA transcripts were TCR beta CDR3 regions. Using the HTBI primer set, a first-round RT-PCR was run on the TCR CDR3. TCRdb re-analysed the multiplex PCR reads in MiXCR, keeping a single row per CDR3 protein. In the table there are over 700,000 distinct CDR3 sequences, roughly 40% of which are singletons. There are 15 residues in the CDR3. The V end lost 5 bases, the J end lost 11 bases, and 24 bases lay between the germline ends. The germline V gene has CDR1 SGHAT and CDR2 FQNNGV.

The sequence came from a man aged 18 to 30 with Graves' hyperthyroidism. The chain uses TRBV11-2 and TRBJ1-1; tentative D call: TRBD1 (5 bases). Sequenced sample: blood. The chain's CDR3 is CASSATGRGWEWAFF. The CDR3 bases are TGTGCCAGCAGCGCCACAGGTCGTGGATGGGAGTGGGCTTTCTTT. Full variable domain (outside the CDR3, taken from reference TRBV11-2 and TRBJ1-1): EAGVAQSPRYKIIEKRQSVAFWCNPISGHATLYWYQQILGQGPKLLIQFQNNGVVDDSQLPKDRFSAERLKGVDSTLKIQPAKLEDSAVYLCASSATGRGWEWAFFGQGTRLTVV.